This is a list of T cell receptor beta chains from one sample in a study of OX40 agonist ivuxolimab in advanced cancers. Assay: immunoSEQ multiplex PCR; the TCRdb copy retains only in-frame clones and omits some. The repertoire holds some 62,000 clones, with roughly 90% as singletons. The specimen comprised CD4+ or CD8+ T cells sorted from blood, sampled in a trial of the OX40 agonist ivuxolimab. The receptors come from an adult with an advanced solid tumor such as melanoma, head and neck, liver or kidney cancer. The CDR3 runs from the conserved cysteine through the conserved F or W. D genes are given only for firm matches. Clone size is stated in some rows and not others, as once, few, many or a class when expanded.

cdr3_aa: CASSDRPGGEQYF
cdr3_nt: TGTGCCAGCAGCGACCGCCCGGGGGGAGAGCAGTACTTC
v_call: TRBV7-3
clone_size: .
j_call: TRBJ2-7
d_call: TRBD2
cdr3_length: 13

cdr3_aa: CATSRETSGKRKETQYF
cdr3_nt: TGTGCCACCAGCAGAGAGACTAGCGGGAAGAGGAAAGAGACCCAGTACTTC
v_call: TRBV15
clone_size: .
j_call: TRBJ2-5
d_call: TRBD2
cdr3_length: 17

cdr3_aa: CASSYSRGNTEAFF
cdr3_nt: TGTGCCAGCAGTTACTCTCGAGGGAACACTGAAGCTTTCTTT
v_call: TRBV6-6
clone_size: .
j_call: TRBJ1-1
d_call: .
cdr3_length: 14

cdr3_aa: CAISPGTGGAAGELFF
cdr3_nt: TGTGCCATCAGTCCCGGGACAGGGGGCGCTGCCGGGGAGCTGTTTTTT
v_call: TRBV10-3
clone_size: once
j_call: TRBJ2-2
d_call: TRBD1
cdr3_length: 16

cdr3_aa: CASSEDRAAGELFF
cdr3_nt: TGTGCCAGCAGCGAAGACAGGGCGGCCGGGGAGCTGTTTTTT
v_call: TRBV7-3
clone_size: .
j_call: TRBJ2-2
d_call: TRBD1
cdr3_length: 14

cdr3_aa: CASSLAGNAGELFF
cdr3_nt: TGTGCCAGTAGTCTAGCGGGAAACGCCGGGGAGCTGTTTTTT
v_call: TRBV19
clone_size: .
j_call: TRBJ2-2
d_call: TRBD2
cdr3_length: 14

cdr3_aa: CASSLRAPGSEAFF
cdr3_nt: TGCGCCAGCAGCCTCAGGGCGCCAGGGTCTGAAGCTTTCTTT
v_call: TRBV5-1
clone_size: .
j_call: TRBJ1-1
d_call: .
cdr3_length: 14

cdr3_aa: CASRPGTGGTYEQYF
cdr3_nt: TGTGCCAGCAGGCCCGGGACAGGGGGAACCTACGAGCAGTACTTC
v_call: TRBV27
clone_size: .
j_call: TRBJ2-7
d_call: TRBD1
cdr3_length: 15

cdr3_aa: CASSQTVSGNTIYF
cdr3_nt: TGTGCCAGCAGCCAAACAGTCTCTGGAAACACCATATATTTT
v_call: TRBV7-3
clone_size: .
j_call: TRBJ1-3
d_call: .
cdr3_length: 14

cdr3_aa: CAWMLYPGELFF
cdr3_nt: TGTGCCTGGATGCTGTATCCTGGGGAGCTGTTTTTT
v_call: TRBV30
clone_size: .
j_call: TRBJ2-2
d_call: .
cdr3_length: 12

cdr3_aa: CASSVGSLRGDYNEQFF
cdr3_nt: TGTGCCAGCAGCGTAGGGTCCCTACGCGGGGATTACAATGAGCAGTTCTTC
v_call: TRBV9
clone_size: .
j_call: TRBJ2-1
d_call: .
cdr3_length: 17

cdr3_aa: CASSKGTSGFPGNEQFF
cdr3_nt: TGCGCCAGCAGCAAGGGGACTAGCGGGTTTCCGGGGAATGAGCAGTTCTTC
v_call: TRBV5-1
clone_size: .
j_call: TRBJ2-1
d_call: TRBD2
cdr3_length: 17

cdr3_aa: CASSPRTGLLLNGTGELFF
cdr3_nt: TGTGCCAGCAGCCCTCGGACAGGCCTCTTGTTAAATGGAACCGGGGAGCTGTTTTTT
v_call: TRBV11-2
clone_size: once
j_call: TRBJ2-2
d_call: TRBD1
cdr3_length: 19

cdr3_aa: CASSPRGGGGGNEQFF
cdr3_nt: TGTGCCAGTAGCCCTCGTGGGGGAGGAGGTGGCAATGAGCAGTTCTTC
v_call: TRBV19
clone_size: .
j_call: TRBJ2-1
d_call: .
cdr3_length: 16

cdr3_aa: CASSQPDRSYGYTF
cdr3_nt: TGTGCCAGCAGTCAACCGGACAGGAGCTATGGCTACACCTTC
v_call: TRBV6-5
clone_size: .
j_call: TRBJ1-2
d_call: TRBD1
cdr3_length: 14

cdr3_aa: CAWSSIYSEQYF
cdr3_nt: TGTGCCTGGAGTTCTATATACTCCGAGCAGTACTTC
v_call: TRBV30
clone_size: .
j_call: TRBJ2-7
d_call: .
cdr3_length: 12

cdr3_aa: CASSPSGENTGELFF
cdr3_nt: TGTGCCAGCTCACCTAGCGGGGAGAACACCGGGGAGCTGTTTTTT
v_call: TRBV18
clone_size: .
j_call: TRBJ2-2
d_call: TRBD2
cdr3_length: 15

cdr3_aa: CASSIIWGNNEQFF
cdr3_nt: TGTGCCAGCAGCATAATTTGGGGGAACAATGAGCAGTTCTTC
v_call: TRBV7-2
clone_size: .
j_call: TRBJ2-1
d_call: .
cdr3_length: 14

cdr3_aa: CASSDPGANEQFF
cdr3_nt: TGCGCCAGCAGTGATCCGGGGGCGAATGAGCAGTTCTTC
v_call: TRBV10-1
clone_size: .
j_call: TRBJ2-1
d_call: .
cdr3_length: 13

cdr3_aa: CASSVGGATNEKLFF
cdr3_nt: TGCGCCAGCAGCGTAGGGGGAGCAACTAATGAAAAACTGTTTTTT
v_call: TRBV5-1
clone_size: .
j_call: TRBJ1-4
d_call: .
cdr3_length: 15

cdr3_aa: CASSLVGITYEQYF
cdr3_nt: TGCGCCAGCAGCTTGGTGGGTATAACCTACGAGCAGTACTTC
v_call: TRBV5-1
clone_size: .
j_call: TRBJ2-7
d_call: .
cdr3_length: 14

cdr3_aa: CASSLTGTGRNEQFF
cdr3_nt: TGTGCCAGCAGTCTTACCGGGACAGGGAGGAATGAGCAGTTCTTC
v_call: TRBV5-8
clone_size: once
j_call: TRBJ2-1
d_call: TRBD1
cdr3_length: 15